Listed below are T cell receptor beta chains from one sample, sequenced in a study of tumor-infiltrating lymphocytes in primary liver carcinoma. Using its own MiXCR run on the multiplex PCR reads, TCRdb lists one record per CDR3 protein. In the table there are approximately 190,000 distinct CDR3 sequences, around four fifths of which are singletons. Sequencing input: tumor tissue from primary liver carcinoma. The receptor source for this set is a man in his forties with primary liver carcinoma and hepatitis B virus infection. Both conserved end residues are part of each CDR3. The order of the fields is D gene, V gene, clone size, J gene, CDR3 length, CDR3 DNA, CDR3 protein. The D gene is left open where the match is weak. Clone size is not always given. Where it is, it says once, few, many or a class for expanded clones.

D gene: TRBD2
V gene: TRBV4-3
clone size: NA
J gene: TRBJ2-3
CDR3 length: 20
CDR3 DNA: TGCGCCAACAGCCAAGATCTTCCCCCCGGGACTAGCGGGAGAGCAGATACTCAGTATTTT
CDR3 protein: CANSQDLPPGTSGRADTQYF

D gene: NA
V gene: TRBV7-9
clone size: NA
J gene: TRBJ2-7
CDR3 length: 12
CDR3 DNA: TGTGCTAGCAGCTTAGAGGTTCGCGAGCAGTACTTC
CDR3 protein: CASSLEVREQYF

D gene: NA
V gene: TRBV24-1
clone size: NA
J gene: TRBJ2-3
CDR3 length: 14
CDR3 DNA: TGTGCCACCATTGCCTCGGCAGGAACAGATACGCAGTATTTT
CDR3 protein: CATIASAGTDTQYF

D gene: NA
V gene: TRBV4-3
clone size: NA
J gene: TRBJ2-5
CDR3 length: 13
CDR3 DNA: TGCGCCGGCAGCCTAGCGTATGAAGAGACCCAGCACTTC
CDR3 protein: CAGSLAYEETQHF

D gene: TRBD1
V gene: TRBV12-3/TRBV12-4
clone size: NA
J gene: TRBJ2-4
CDR3 length: 15
CDR3 DNA: TGTGCCAGGAGTGGGACAGAGCTAGCCAAAAAAATTCAGTACTTC
CDR3 protein: CARSGTELAKKIQYF

D gene: NA
V gene: TRBV4-2
clone size: NA
J gene: TRBJ1-5
CDR3 length: 15
CDR3 DNA: TGTGCCAGCAACCCAGATGCCAGAACCAATCAGCCCCAGCATTTT
CDR3 protein: CASNPDARTNQPQHF

D gene: TRBD2
V gene: TRBV11-2
clone size: NA
J gene: TRBJ2-3
CDR3 length: 17
CDR3 DNA: TGTGGCAGCAGTTTAGATCCGGGGGAGACTAGCACAGATACGCAGTGTTTT
CDR3 protein: CGSSLDPGETSTDTQCF

D gene: NA
V gene: TRBV29-1
clone size: NA
J gene: TRBJ2-7
CDR3 length: 14
CDR3 DNA: TGCAACGTTGCCCCTTGGAGGGCCAACTACGAGCAGTACTTC
CDR3 protein: CNVAPWRANYEQYF

D gene: TRBD2
V gene: TRBV4-3
clone size: NA
J gene: TRBJ2-1
CDR3 length: 17
CDR3 DNA: TGTGCCAGCAGACATGACCTAGCGGGAGCTTCCTACAATGAGCAGTTCTTC
CDR3 protein: CASRHDLAGASYNEQFF

D gene: TRBD2
V gene: TRBV28
clone size: NA
J gene: TRBJ2-3
CDR3 length: 14
CDR3 DNA: TGTGCCAGCAGTTTCGGGCGGGAGCGAGATACACAGTATTTT
CDR3 protein: CASSFGRERDTQYF

D gene: NA
V gene: TRBV5-1
clone size: NA
J gene: TRBJ2-4
CDR3 length: 15
CDR3 DNA: TGCGCCAGCAGCTTAAACGGAGGTTCGGCCGACATTCAGTACTTC
CDR3 protein: CASSLNGGSADIQYF

D gene: NA
V gene: TRBV25-1
clone size: NA
J gene: TRBJ2-2
CDR3 length: 15
CDR3 DNA: TGTGACAGTTCAAGTAGCGTACTGAACACCGGGGAGCCGTTTTTT
CDR3 protein: CDSSSSVLNTGEPFF

D gene: TRBD2
V gene: TRBV4-1
clone size: many
J gene: TRBJ2-2
CDR3 length: 21
CDR3 DNA: TGCGCCAGCAGCCAAGATTTCGCAGGACTAGCGGGAGCCCCGGGGGCCGGGGAGCTGTTTTTT
CDR3 protein: CASSQDFAGLAGAPGAGELFF

D gene: NA
V gene: TRBV7-9
clone size: NA
J gene: TRBJ2-1
CDR3 length: 15
CDR3 DNA: TGTGCTATCAGTGACAGTTTATCCGAAATTAATGAGCAGTTCTTC
CDR3 protein: CAISDSLSEINEQFF

D gene: NA
V gene: TRBV29-1
clone size: NA
J gene: TRBJ1-2
CDR3 length: 10
CDR3 DNA: TGCAGTGTTTACCACTATGGCTACACCTTC
CDR3 protein: CSVYHYGYTF

D gene: NA
V gene: TRBV29-1
clone size: NA
J gene: TRBJ2-2
CDR3 length: 16
CDR3 DNA: TGCAGCGTTCCGAGTCCAGAGGGCGCAAACACCGGGGAGCTGTTTTTT
CDR3 protein: CSVPSPEGANTGELFF

D gene: TRBD1
V gene: TRBV4-1
clone size: medium-sized
J gene: TRBJ1-6
CDR3 length: 17
CDR3 DNA: TGCGCCAGCAGCCAAGATCGGGGACAGGGCCGGAATTCACCCCTCCACTTT
CDR3 protein: CASSQDRGQGRNSPLHF

D gene: NA
V gene: TRBV6-2/TRBV6-3
clone size: NA
J gene: TRBJ2-1
CDR3 length: 16
CDR3 DNA: TGTGCCAGCTGTTTCCTCCGAGGGTTGGACCACAATGAGCAGTTCTTC
CDR3 protein: CASCFLRGLDHNEQFF

D gene: NA
V gene: TRBV10-3
clone size: NA
J gene: TRBJ1-1
CDR3 length: 13
CDR3 DNA: TGTGCCATCAGGAGTGTGGAGAACACTGAAGCTTTCTTT
CDR3 protein: CAIRSVENTEAFF

D gene: NA
V gene: TRBV12-3/TRBV12-4
clone size: once
J gene: TRBJ1-5
CDR3 length: 14
CDR3 DNA: TGTGCTAGCGGCCAACAGGGTGACAATCAGCCCCAGCATTTT
CDR3 protein: CASGQQGDNQPQHF

D gene: TRBD1
V gene: TRBV29-1
clone size: NA
J gene: TRBJ1-1
CDR3 length: 15
CDR3 DNA: TGCAGGGTCGCCCAGGGACAGGGCATGGGCACTGAAGCTTTCTTT
CDR3 protein: CRVAQGQGMGTEAFF

D gene: TRBD2
V gene: TRBV6-5
clone size: NA
J gene: TRBJ2-5
CDR3 length: 17
CDR3 DNA: TGTGCCAGCAGCGCGGATACTAGCGGGGGACTTCAAGAGAGCCAGTACTTC
CDR3 protein: CASSADTSGGLQESQYF

D gene: TRBD2
V gene: TRBV5-4
clone size: few
J gene: TRBJ2-5
CDR3 length: 16
CDR3 DNA: TGTGCCAGCAGCCTCGGACTAGCGGGAGCGTCGGTGACCCAGTACTTC
CDR3 protein: CASSLGLAGASVTQYF

D gene: NA
V gene: TRBV11-1
clone size: NA
J gene: TRBJ2-1
CDR3 length: 16
CDR3 DNA: TGTGCCAGCGGCCCAGGCAGTAGCGAGACCTACAATGAGCAATACTTC
CDR3 protein: CASGPGSSETYNEQYF

D gene: NA
V gene: TRBV11-2
clone size: NA
J gene: TRBJ2-1
CDR3 length: 16
CDR3 DNA: TGTGCCAGCAGCATAGATCGTTTAGCATTAGGGGATGAGCAATTCTTC
CDR3 protein: CASSIDRLALGDEQFF

D gene: TRBD2
V gene: TRBV6-1
clone size: few
J gene: TRBJ2-5
CDR3 length: 15
CDR3 DNA: TGTGCCAGCAGAGATCAAGCGGGGGGCCAAGAGACCCAATACTTC
CDR3 protein: CASRDQAGGQETQYF

D gene: TRBD2
V gene: TRBV11-1
clone size: NA
J gene: TRBJ2-4
CDR3 length: 17
CDR3 DNA: TGTGCCAGGAGCTTTCCCGGGACTAGCAGGACCAAAAACATCGAGTACTTC
CDR3 protein: CARSFPGTSRTKNIEYF

D gene: NA
V gene: TRBV5-1
clone size: NA
J gene: TRBJ2-7
CDR3 length: 13
CDR3 DNA: TGCGCCTGCAGCTTGGTGACGTCCTACGAACAGTACTTC
CDR3 protein: CACSLVTSYEQYF

D gene: NA
V gene: TRBV5-1
clone size: many
J gene: TRBJ1-1
CDR3 length: 15
CDR3 DNA: TGCGCCAGCAGCGAACAAAATGGGATGAACACTGAAGCTTTCTTT
CDR3 protein: CASSEQNGMNTEAFF

D gene: TRBD2
V gene: TRBV29-1
clone size: NA
J gene: TRBJ2-5
CDR3 length: 12
CDR3 DNA: TGCAGTGCGGGATGGACTAGCGGGAACCAGTACTTC
CDR3 protein: CSAGWTSGNQYF

D gene: NA
V gene: TRBV12-5
clone size: NA
J gene: TRBJ2-7
CDR3 length: 13
CDR3 DNA: TGTGCCGTTGAGGGGACCGGTTCCTACGTGCAGTACTTC
CDR3 protein: CAVEGTGSYVQYF

D gene: NA
V gene: TRBV6-5
clone size: NA
J gene: TRBJ1-1
CDR3 length: 15
CDR3 DNA: TGCGCCAGCAGTTACTCGGGGCTGATTAACACTGAAGCTTTCTTT
CDR3 protein: CASSYSGLINTEAFF

D gene: NA
V gene: TRBV5-4
clone size: NA
J gene: TRBJ2-5
CDR3 length: 15
CDR3 DNA: TGTTTCAGCAGCCTTTCCGGAACTAGCTTTGAGACCCAGTACTTC
CDR3 protein: CFSSLSGTSFETQYF

D gene: NA
V gene: TRBV7-9
clone size: NA
J gene: TRBJ1-1
CDR3 length: 18
CDR3 DNA: TGTGCCGGTAGCTCCTCAGACACCCTGAGAGGTTCGAACACTGAAGCTTTCTTT
CDR3 protein: CAGSSSDTLRGSNTEAFF

D gene: NA
V gene: TRBV11-1
clone size: NA
J gene: TRBJ1-6
CDR3 length: 13
CDR3 DNA: TGTGCCAGCAGCCGGACGGTGGTTTCACCCCTACACTTT
CDR3 protein: CASSRTVVSPLHF

D gene: NA
V gene: TRBV7-9
clone size: NA
J gene: TRBJ1-1
CDR3 length: 14
CDR3 DNA: TGTGCCAGGAGCTCTCAACAGGGCTCCTCTGAAGTTTTCTTT
CDR3 protein: CARSSQQGSSEVFF

D gene: NA
V gene: TRBV5-6
clone size: NA
J gene: TRBJ2-7
CDR3 length: 13
CDR3 DNA: TGTGACAGCAGCTTCCAGGGGTTGAACGAGCAGTATTTC
CDR3 protein: CDSSFQGLNEQYF